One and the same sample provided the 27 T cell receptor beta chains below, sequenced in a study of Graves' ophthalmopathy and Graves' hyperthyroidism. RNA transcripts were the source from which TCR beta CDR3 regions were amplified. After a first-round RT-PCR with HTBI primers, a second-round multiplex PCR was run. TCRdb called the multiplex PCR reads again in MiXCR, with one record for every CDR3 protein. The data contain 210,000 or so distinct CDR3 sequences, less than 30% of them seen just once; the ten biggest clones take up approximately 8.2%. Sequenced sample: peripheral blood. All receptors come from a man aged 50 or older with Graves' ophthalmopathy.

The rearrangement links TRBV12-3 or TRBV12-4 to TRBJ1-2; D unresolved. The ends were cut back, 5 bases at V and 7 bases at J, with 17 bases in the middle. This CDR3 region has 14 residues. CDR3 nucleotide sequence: TGTGCCAGCAGTAGAAAAATCTCCGGAGGTGGCTACACCTTC. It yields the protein CASSRKISGGGYTF.

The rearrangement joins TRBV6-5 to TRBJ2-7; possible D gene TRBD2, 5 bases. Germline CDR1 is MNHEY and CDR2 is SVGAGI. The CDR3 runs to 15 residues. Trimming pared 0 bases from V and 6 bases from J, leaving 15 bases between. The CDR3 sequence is CASSYSPGYLGEQYF. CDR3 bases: TGTGCCAGCAGTTACTCTCCGGGGTATCTGGGCGAGCAGTACTTC.

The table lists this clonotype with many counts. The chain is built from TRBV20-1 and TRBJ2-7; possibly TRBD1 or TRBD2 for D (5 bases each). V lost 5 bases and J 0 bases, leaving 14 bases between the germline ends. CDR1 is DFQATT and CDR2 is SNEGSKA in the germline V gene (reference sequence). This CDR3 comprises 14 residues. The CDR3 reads CSAVPGPRSYEQYF. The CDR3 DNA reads TGCAGTGCTGTACCGGGACCCCGCTCCTACGAGCAGTACTTC.

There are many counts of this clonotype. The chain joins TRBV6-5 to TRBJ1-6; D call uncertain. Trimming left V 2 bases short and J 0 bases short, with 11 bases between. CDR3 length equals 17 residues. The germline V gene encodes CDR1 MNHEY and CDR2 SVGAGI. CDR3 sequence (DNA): TGTGCCAGCAGTTACGACGCCGGGAGCTCCTATAATTCACCCCTCCACTTT. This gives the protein CASSYDAGSSYNSPLHF.

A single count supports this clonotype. The CDR3 coding sequence is TGTGCCACTACAGGACAGGCCATCCCCGCTAACTATGGCTACACCTTC. Amino acid sequence: CATTGQAIPANYGYTF. V gene TRBV10-3 combines with J gene TRBJ1-2; TRBD1 matches 7 bases. This CDR3 is 16 amino acids long. Losses at the gene ends were 10 bases for V and 0 bases for J; bases not matched to a gene: 14. Germline CDR1 is ENHRY and CDR2 is SYGVKD.

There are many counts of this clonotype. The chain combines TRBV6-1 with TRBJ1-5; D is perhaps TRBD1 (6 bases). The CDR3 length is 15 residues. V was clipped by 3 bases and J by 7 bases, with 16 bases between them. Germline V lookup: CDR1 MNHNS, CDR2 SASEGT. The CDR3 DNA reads TGTGCCAGCAGTGACCACGGGGGGGGGGCCCAGCCCCAGCATTTT. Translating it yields CASSDHGGGAQPQHF.

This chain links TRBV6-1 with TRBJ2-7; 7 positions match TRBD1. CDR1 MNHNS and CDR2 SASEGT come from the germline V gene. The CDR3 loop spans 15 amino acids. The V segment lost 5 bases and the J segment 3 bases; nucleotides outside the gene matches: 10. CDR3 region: CASSPPTGHFYEQYF. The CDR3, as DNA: TGTGCCAGCAGTCCCCCGACAGGGCACTTCTACGAGCAGTACTTC.

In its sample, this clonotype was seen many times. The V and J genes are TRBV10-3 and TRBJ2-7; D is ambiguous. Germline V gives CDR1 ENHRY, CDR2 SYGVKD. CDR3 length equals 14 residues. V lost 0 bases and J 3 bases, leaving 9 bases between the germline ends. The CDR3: CAISESQTYYEQYF. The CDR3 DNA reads TGTGCCATCAGTGAGTCACAGACTTACTACGAGCAGTACTTC.

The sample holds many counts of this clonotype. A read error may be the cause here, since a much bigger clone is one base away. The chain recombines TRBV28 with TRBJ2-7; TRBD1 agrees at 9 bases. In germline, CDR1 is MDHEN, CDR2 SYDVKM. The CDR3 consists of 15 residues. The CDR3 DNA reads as TGTGCCAGCAACTTGGGGGACAGGGCGACCTACGATCAGTACTTC. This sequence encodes CASNLGDRATYDQYF.

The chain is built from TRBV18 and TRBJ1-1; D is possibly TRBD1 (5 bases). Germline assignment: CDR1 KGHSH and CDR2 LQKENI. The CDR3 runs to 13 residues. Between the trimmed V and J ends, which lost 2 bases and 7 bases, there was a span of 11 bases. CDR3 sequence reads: CASSPGTGIEAFF. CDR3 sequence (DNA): TGTGCCAGCTCACCAGGGACCGGGATTGAAGCTTTCTTT.

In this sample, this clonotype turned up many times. The CDR3 region has the DNA TGCGCCAGCAGCCAAGAACAGGGACCGAATTCACCCCTCCACTTT. Protein product: CASSQEQGPNSPLHF. The chain uses TRBV4-1 and TRBJ1-6; the D gene is possibly TRBD1 (6 bases). Germline lookup yields CDR1 MGHRA and CDR2 YSYEKL. The CDR3 length is 15 residues. V was shortened by 0 bases and J by 7 bases, with 10 bases between the two germline ends.

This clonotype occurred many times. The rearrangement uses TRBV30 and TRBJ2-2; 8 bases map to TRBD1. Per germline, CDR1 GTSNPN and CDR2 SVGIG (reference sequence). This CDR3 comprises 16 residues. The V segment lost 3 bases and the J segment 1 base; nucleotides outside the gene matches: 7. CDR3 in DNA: TGTGCCTGGAGAAAAGGACAGGGACTGAACACCGGGGAGCTGTTTTTT. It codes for CAWRKGQGLNTGELFF. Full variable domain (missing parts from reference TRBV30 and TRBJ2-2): SQTIHQWPATLVQPVGSPLSLECTVEGTSNPNLYWYRQAAGRGLQLLFYSVGIGQISSEVPQNLSASRPQDRQFILSSKKLLLSDSGFYLCAWRKGQGLNTGELFFGEGSRLTVL.

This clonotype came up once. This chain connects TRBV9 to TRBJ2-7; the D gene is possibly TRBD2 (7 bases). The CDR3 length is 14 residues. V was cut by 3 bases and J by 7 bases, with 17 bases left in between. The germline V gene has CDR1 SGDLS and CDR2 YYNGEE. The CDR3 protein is CASSEASGRGEQYF. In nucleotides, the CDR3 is TGTGCCAGCAGCGAAGCTAGCGGAAGGGGGGAGCAGTACTTC. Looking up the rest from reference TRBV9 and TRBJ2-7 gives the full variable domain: DSGVTQTPKHLITATGQRVTLRCSPRSGDLSVYWYQQSLDQGLQFLIQYYNGEERAKGNILERFSAQQFPDLHSELNLSSLELGDSALYFCASSEASGRGEQYFGPGTRLTVT.

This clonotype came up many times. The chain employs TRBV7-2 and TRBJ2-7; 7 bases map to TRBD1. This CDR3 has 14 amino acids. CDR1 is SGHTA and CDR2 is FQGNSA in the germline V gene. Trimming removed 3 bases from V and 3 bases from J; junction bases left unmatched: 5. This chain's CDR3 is CASSFYRDSYEQYF. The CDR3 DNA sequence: TGTGCCAGCAGCTTCTATCGGGACAGCTACGAGCAGTACTTC.

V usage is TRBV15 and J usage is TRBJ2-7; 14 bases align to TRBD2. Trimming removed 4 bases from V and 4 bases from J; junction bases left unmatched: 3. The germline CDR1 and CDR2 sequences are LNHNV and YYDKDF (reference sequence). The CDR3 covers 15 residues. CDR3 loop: CATSKGLAGGYEQYF. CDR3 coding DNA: TGTGCCACCAGCAAAGGACTAGCGGGAGGTTACGAGCAGTACTTC.

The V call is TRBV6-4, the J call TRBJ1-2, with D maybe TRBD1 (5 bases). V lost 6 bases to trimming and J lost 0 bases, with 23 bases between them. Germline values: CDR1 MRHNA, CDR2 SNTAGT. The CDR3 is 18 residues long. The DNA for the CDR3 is TGTGCCAGCAGGGACGAGGGACGGACCTTGGGCGCTAACTATGGCTACACCTTC. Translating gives CASRDEGRTLGANYGYTF.

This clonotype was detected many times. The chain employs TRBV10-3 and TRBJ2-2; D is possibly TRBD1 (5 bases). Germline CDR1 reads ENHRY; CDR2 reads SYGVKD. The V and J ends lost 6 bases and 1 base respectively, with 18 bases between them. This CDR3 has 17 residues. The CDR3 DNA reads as TGTGCCATCAGGGACCCAGACAGAATGGGGAACACCGGGGAGCTGTTTTTT. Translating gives CAIRDPDRMGNTGELFF.

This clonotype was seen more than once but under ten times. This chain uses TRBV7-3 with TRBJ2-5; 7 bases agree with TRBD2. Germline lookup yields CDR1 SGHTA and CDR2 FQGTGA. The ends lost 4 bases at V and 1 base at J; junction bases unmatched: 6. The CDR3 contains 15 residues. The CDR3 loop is CASSYQAGTQETQYF. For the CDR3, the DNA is TGTGCCAGCAGCTATCAAGCGGGGACCCAAGAGACCCAGTACTTC.

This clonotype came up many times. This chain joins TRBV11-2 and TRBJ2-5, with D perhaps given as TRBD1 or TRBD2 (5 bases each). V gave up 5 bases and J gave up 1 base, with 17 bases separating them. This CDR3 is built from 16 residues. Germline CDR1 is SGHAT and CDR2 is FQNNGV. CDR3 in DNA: TGTGCCAGCAGCGAGCCGTGGGACGGGCCCCAAGAGACCCAGTACTTC. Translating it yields CASSEPWDGPQETQYF.

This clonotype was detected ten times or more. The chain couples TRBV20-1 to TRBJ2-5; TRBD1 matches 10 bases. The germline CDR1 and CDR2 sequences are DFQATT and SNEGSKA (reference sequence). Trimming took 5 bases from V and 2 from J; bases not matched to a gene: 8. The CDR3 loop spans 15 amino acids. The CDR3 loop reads CSAVRQGALQETQYF. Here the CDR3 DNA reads TGCAGTGCTGTTCGACAGGGGGCCTTACAAGAGACCCAGTACTTC.

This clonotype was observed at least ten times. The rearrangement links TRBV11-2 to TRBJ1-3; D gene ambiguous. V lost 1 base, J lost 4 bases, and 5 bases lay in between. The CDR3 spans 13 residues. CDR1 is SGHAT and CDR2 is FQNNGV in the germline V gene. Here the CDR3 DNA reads TGTGCCAGCAGCTTAGGACGAGGAAACACCATATATTTT. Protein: CASSLGRGNTIYF.

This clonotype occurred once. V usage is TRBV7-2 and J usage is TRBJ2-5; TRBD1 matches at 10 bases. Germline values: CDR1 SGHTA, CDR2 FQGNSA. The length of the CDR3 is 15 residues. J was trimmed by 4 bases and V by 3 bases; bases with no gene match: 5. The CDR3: CASSLFRDRGETQYF. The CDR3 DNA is TGTGCCAGCAGCTTGTTCCGGGACAGGGGAGAGACCCAGTACTTC.

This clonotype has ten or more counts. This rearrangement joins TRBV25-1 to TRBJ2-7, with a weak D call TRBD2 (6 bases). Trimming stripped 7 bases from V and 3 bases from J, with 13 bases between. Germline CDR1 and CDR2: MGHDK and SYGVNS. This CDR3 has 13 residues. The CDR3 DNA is TGTGCCAGCATGATTAGCGGAGGCTACGAGCAGTACTTC. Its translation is CASMISGGYEQYF.

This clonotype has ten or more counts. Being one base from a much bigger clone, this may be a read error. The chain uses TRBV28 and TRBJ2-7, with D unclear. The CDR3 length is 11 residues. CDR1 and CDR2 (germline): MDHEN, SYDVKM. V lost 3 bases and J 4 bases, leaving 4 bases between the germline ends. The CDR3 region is CASSFEYEQYF. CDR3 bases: TGTGCCAGCAGTTTTGAATACGAGCAGTACTTC.

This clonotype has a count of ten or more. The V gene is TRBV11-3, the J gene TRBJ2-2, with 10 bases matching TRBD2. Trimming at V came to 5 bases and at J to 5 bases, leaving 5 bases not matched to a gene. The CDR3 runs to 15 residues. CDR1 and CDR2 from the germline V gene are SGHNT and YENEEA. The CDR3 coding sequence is TGTGCCAGCAGCGTTACAGCGGGAGGGACCGGGGAGCTGTTTTTT. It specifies CASSVTAGGTGELFF. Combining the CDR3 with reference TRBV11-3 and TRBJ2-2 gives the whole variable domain EAGVVQSPRYKIIEKKQPVAFWCNPISGHNTLYWYLQNLGQGPELLIRYENEEAVDDSQLPKDRFSAERLKGVDSTLKIQPAELGDSAVYLCASSVTAGGTGELFFGEGSRLTVL.

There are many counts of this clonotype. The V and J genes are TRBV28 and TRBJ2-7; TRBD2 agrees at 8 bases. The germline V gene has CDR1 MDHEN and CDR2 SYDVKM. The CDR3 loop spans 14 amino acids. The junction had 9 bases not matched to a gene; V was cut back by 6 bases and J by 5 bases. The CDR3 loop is CASSPGGELHEQYF. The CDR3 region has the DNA TGTGCCAGCAGCCCGGGGGGGGAGCTCCACGAGCAGTACTTC.

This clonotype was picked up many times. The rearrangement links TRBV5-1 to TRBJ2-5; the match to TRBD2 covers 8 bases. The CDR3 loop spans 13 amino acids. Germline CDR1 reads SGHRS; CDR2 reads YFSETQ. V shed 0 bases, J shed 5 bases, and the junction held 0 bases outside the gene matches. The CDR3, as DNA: TGCGCCAGCAGCTTGGCTAGCGGGGAGACCCAGTACTTC. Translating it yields CASSLASGETQYF.